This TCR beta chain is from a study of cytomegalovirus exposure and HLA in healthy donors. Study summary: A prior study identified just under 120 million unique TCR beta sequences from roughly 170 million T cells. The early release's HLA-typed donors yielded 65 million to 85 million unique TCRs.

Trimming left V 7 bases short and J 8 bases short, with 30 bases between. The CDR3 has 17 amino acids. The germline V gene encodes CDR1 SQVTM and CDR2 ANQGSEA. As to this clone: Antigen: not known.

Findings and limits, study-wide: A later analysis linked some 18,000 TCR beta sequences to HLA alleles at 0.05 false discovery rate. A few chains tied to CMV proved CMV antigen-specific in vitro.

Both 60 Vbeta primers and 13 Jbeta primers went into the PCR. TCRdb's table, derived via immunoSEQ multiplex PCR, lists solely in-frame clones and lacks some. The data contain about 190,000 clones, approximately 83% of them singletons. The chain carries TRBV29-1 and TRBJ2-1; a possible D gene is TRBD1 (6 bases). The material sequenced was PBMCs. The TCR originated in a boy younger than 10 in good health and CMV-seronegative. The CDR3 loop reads CSALTYPGADPLDEQFF. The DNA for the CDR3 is TGCAGCGCTCTAACCTACCCAGGGGCGGACCCCCTGGATGAGCAGTTCTTC.